Following are 22 T cell receptor beta chains from one sample sequenced in a study of blood T cells in healthy people across ages. Next came a second PCR, run for 7 to 11 cycles, which used a sample-barcoded 5' primer along with a J-beta primer mix. Using its own MiXCR run on the 5' RACE reads, TCRdb lists one record per CDR3 protein. The sample includes 1.5 million to 2 million distinct CDR3 sequences, about 31% of them seen just once. Sequencing was done on a sample of blood. The receptors originated from a woman aged 25-40 years in good health.

The chain is built from TRBV20-1 and TRBJ2-5; 9 bases align to TRBD2. Trimming cost V 3 bases and J 1 base; bases outside gene matches: 6. Germline CDR1 reads DFQATT; CDR2 reads SNEGSKA (reference sequence). This CDR3 contains 15 residues. The CDR3 protein is CSASHLAGLQETQYF. The CDR3 DNA reads as TGCAGTGCTAGTCACCTAGCGGGACTCCAAGAGACCCAGTACTTC.

This clonotype came up a few times. V usage is TRBV11-2 and J usage is TRBJ2-7; D call uncertain. This CDR3 contains 15 residues. CDR1 is SGHAT, CDR2 FQNNGV, per germline. Trimming removed 1 base from V and 3 bases from J, with 13 bases in between. Written as DNA, the CDR3 is TGTGCCAGCAGCTTAGGGGGTGACACTCACTACGAGCAGTACTTC. Translated, it gives CASSLGGDTHYEQYF.

At least ten counts were recorded for this clonotype. This sequence joins TRBV29-1 and TRBJ2-5, with TRBD2 matching over 10 bases. The CDR3 extends over 15 amino acids. Germline CDR1 and CDR2: SQVTM and ANQGSEA. V dropped 2 bases and J dropped 4; count of bases not matched to a gene: 7. CDR3 protein: CSVERLAGARETQYF. The CDR3 DNA reads as TGCAGCGTTGAAAGGCTAGCGGGGGCCAGAGAGACCCAGTACTTC.

The chain has TRBV4-2 and TRBJ1-1; D call uncertain. Germline V lookup: CDR1 LGHNA, CDR2 YNFKEQ. There are 16 residues in the CDR3. Trimming removed 1 base at V and 4 bases at J, with 16 bases between. This CDR3 reads CASSQGTQKVGTEAFF. The CDR3 DNA follows: TGTGCCAGCAGCCAAGGGACCCAAAAAGTCGGCACTGAAGCTTTCTTT.

The chain employs TRBV6-5 and TRBJ2-7; tentative D call: TRBD1 (5 bases). CDR1 and CDR2 (germline): MNHEY, SVGAGI. Trimming took off 6 bases at V and 4 bases at J, with 16 bases between the two ends. The CDR3 consists of 14 residues. CDR3 DNA: TGTGCCAGCAGGGTCGGGCAGGGCCTTTACGAGCAGTACTTC. This translates into CASRVGQGLYEQYF.

A few counts support this clonotype. V gene TRBV10-3 combines with J gene TRBJ2-1, with 12 nucleotides matching TRBD2. The V and J ends lost 6 bases and 9 bases, in that order; junction bases with no gene match: 15. Germline V gene lookup returns CDR1 ENHRY and CDR2 SYGVKD. The CDR3 is 17 amino acids. Here the CDR3 reads CAISSLTGTSGLGEQFF. As DNA, the CDR3 is TGTGCCATCAGCTCCCTAACCGGGACTAGCGGGCTCGGTGAGCAGTTCTTC.

CDR3 nucleotide sequence: TGCAGTGCTAGAGGCTGGGACAGGGGCGACTATGGCTACACCTTC. Amino acids: CSARGWDRGDYGYTF. The rearrangement uses TRBV20-1 and TRBJ1-2; TRBD1 agrees at 10 bases. Germline CDR1 and CDR2: DFQATT and SNEGSKA (reference sequence). The CDR3 loop spans 15 amino acids. V lost 1 base to trimming and J lost 3 bases; unmatched junction nucleotides: 5.

This clonotype was counted a few times. V is TRBV4-1 and J is TRBJ1-1; tentative D call: TRBD1 (6 bases). This CDR3 comprises 15 residues. Per germline, CDR1 MGHRA and CDR2 YSYEKL. Trimming cost V 7 bases and J 4 bases, with 19 bases left between them. The CDR3 region is CASTPLQGSGTEAFF. The CDR3 DNA follows: TGCGCCAGCACCCCATTACAGGGAAGCGGCACTGAAGCTTTCTTT.

This clonotype was detected only a few times. The rearrangement uses TRBV19 and TRBJ2-6; D is perhaps TRBD1 (6 bases). Germline V gene lookup returns CDR1 LNHDA and CDR2 SQIVND (reference sequence). Trimming took 9 bases from V and 0 from J, leaving 15 bases between them. CDR3 length: 16 amino acids. CDR3 protein: CASSLTGRSGANVLTF. The CDR3 region has the DNA TGTGCCAGCTCCTTAACAGGGCGCTCTGGGGCCAACGTCCTGACTTTC.

This clonotype was counted between two and nine times. The CDR3 region is CASSSTPGQGVGEQFF. The DNA of the CDR3 is TGTGCCAGCTCATCGACACCGGGACAGGGGGTGGGTGAGCAGTTCTTC. The rearrangement joins TRBV18 to TRBJ2-1, with 11 bases lining up with TRBD1. The CDR3 has 16 amino acids. Germline loops: CDR1 KGHSH, CDR2 LQKENI. The V segment lost 5 bases and the J segment 9 bases; nucleotides outside the gene matches: 12.

The chain has TRBV7-9 and TRBJ2-5; D might be TRBD2 (8 bases). The end of the DNA is better explained by TRBJ2-7, so the J call may be wrong. Per germline, CDR1 SEHNR and CDR2 FQNEAQ (reference sequence). The CDR3 sequence is 16 residues long. CDR3 in amino acids: CASSLVVSGGGHEQYF. For the CDR3, the DNA is TGTGCCAGCAGCTTAGTGGTCTCGGGAGGGGGCCACGAGCAGTACTTC.

The rearrangement uses TRBV4-1 and TRBJ2-3, with D perhaps TRBD2 (5 bases). The length of the CDR3 is 15 residues. Germline CDR1 reads MGHRA; CDR2 reads YSYEKL. V lost 6 bases to trimming and J lost 10 bases, with 23 bases between them. The CDR3 DNA follows: TGCGCCAGCAGAAAAGTAGCACTGGTCGAGGGAGCGCAGTATTTT. It is translated as CASRKVALVEGAQYF.

This clonotype occurred a few times. The rearrangement joins TRBV28 to TRBJ2-7, with 11 nucleotides matching TRBD2. This CDR3 spans 15 amino acids. Germline V CDR1 and CDR2: MDHEN, SYDVKM. V dropped 6 bases and J dropped 1; count of bases not matched to a gene: 5. CDR3: CASRTSGGASYEQYF. CDR3 nucleotides: TGTGCCAGCAGAACTAGCGGGGGCGCGTCCTACGAGCAGTACTTC.

This clonotype was seen a handful of times. The V and J genes are TRBV27 and TRBJ2-5; 9 positions match TRBD1. This CDR3 is built from 15 residues. The V gene's germline CDR1 is MNHEY and CDR2 SMNVEV (reference sequence). Unmatched junction bases numbered 6, after V lost 5 bases and J lost 2 bases. The DNA for the CDR3 is TGTGCCAGCAGTCCGGGGACAGGGCTTCAAGAGACCCAGTACTTC. This codes for CASSPGTGLQETQYF.

V gene TRBV4-1 combines with J gene TRBJ2-1; 7 bases fit TRBD2. There are 18 residues in the CDR3. Germline V gene data show CDR1 as MGHRA and CDR2 as YSYEKL. J lost 4 bases, V lost 0 bases, and 12 bases had no gene match. For the CDR3, the DNA is TGCGCCAGCAGCCAAGATGGCCTCGGGTGGCGGGAGTACAATGAGCAGTTCTTC. Translating it yields CASSQDGLGWREYNEQFF.

The V call is TRBV5-5, the J call TRBJ1-2; TRBD1 is a possible D gene (5 bases). The V gene lost 0 bases and the J gene lost 3 bases, with 12 bases spanning the gap. The CDR3 consists of 15 residues. Looked up from germline, CDR1 is SGHKS and CDR2 is YYEKEE (reference sequence). As DNA, the CDR3 is TGTGCCAGCAGCTTGGCCGGGGGGGGGGACTATGGCTACACCTTC. It encodes CASSLAGGGDYGYTF.

The V call is TRBV3-1, the J call TRBJ2-7; possibly TRBD1 or TRBD2 for D (6 bases each). Germline-derived CDR1 and CDR2 are LGHDT and YNNKEL (reference sequence). Trimming stripped 11 bases from V and 5 bases from J, with 16 bases between. The CDR3 has 12 amino acids. CDR3 in amino acids: CASGAGPNEQYF. Written as DNA, the CDR3 is TGTGCCTCGGGGGCAGGGCCGAACGAGCAGTACTTC.

This clonotype was recorded only once. J is TRBJ2-2 and V is TRBV6-1, with D unresolved. CDR3 length: 14 amino acids. V was trimmed by 3 bases and J by 4 bases, leaving 9 bases between them. Germline lookup yields CDR1 MNHNS and CDR2 SASEGT. The CDR3 nucleotides are TGTGCCAGCAGTGATAACAGACTCACCGGGGAGCTGTTTTTT. Translating gives CASSDNRLTGELFF.

The chain joins TRBV27 to TRBJ2-4; 7 bases fit TRBD1. The CDR3 is made up of 16 amino acids. Germline trimming cut 5 bases from V and 8 bases from J; bases unmatched to any gene: 15. Per the germline V gene, CDR1 is MNHEY and CDR2 is SMNVEV (reference sequence). CDR3 sequence: CASSPSPTGRLDIQYF. The CDR3 coding sequence is TGTGCCAGCAGTCCGTCCCCGACAGGGCGATTGGACATTCAGTACTTC.

There are a few counts of this clonotype. The chain combines TRBV12-3 or TRBV12-4 with TRBJ1-1; 11 bases line up with TRBD1. V lost 4 bases, J lost 4 bases, and 5 bases stayed unmatched. This CDR3 has 15 amino acids. For the CDR3, the DNA is TGTGCCAGCAGTTGGGACAGGGGGTTTGGCACTGAAGCTTTCTTT. This translates into CASSWDRGFGTEAFF.

As for this clonotype: The junction and the germline gene differ at one end; a read error may be behind it. The CDR3 sequence is CASGQERPGNYGYTF. CDR3 coding DNA: TGCGCCAGCGGCCAAGAACGGCCCGGGAACTATGGCTACACCTTC. This chain connects TRBV4-1 to TRBJ1-2; D gene uncertain. The CDR3 consists of 15 residues. CDR1 MGHRA and CDR2 YSYEKL come from the germline V gene.

For this clonotype: Its ends do not fully match the called genes, so a read error is possible. The V call is TRBV6-1, the J call TRBJ1-2; 7 nucleotides match TRBD1. The germline gives CDR1 MNHNS, CDR2 SASEGT. CDR3 length: 14 residues. The CDR3 sequence: CASSRETGDYGCTF. The CDR3 region has the DNA TGTGCCAGCAGTCGCGAAACAGGGGACTATGGCTGCACCTTC.